One sample yielded the 17 T cell receptor beta chains listed below, sequenced in a study of blood T cell repertoires in COVID-19. Clones were read by immunoSEQ multiplex PCR, and TCRdb kept only the in-frame ones, dropping some. The data contain 150,000 to 200,000 clones, 80% to 90% of them singletons. The sample was peripheral blood. The receptor set was obtained from a man aged 50 to 59 with active or convalescent COVID-19.

The chain couples TRBV15 to TRBJ2-3, with no clear D. CDR3 length equals 14 residues. Germline CDR1 is LNHNV and CDR2 is YYDKDF (reference sequence). Trimming cost V 3 bases and J 0 bases, with 7 bases left between them. CDR3 nucleotide sequence: TGTGCCACCAGCAGGACAACCAGCACAGATACGCAGTATTTT. This translates into CATSRTTSTDTQYF.

The chain couples TRBV6-6 to TRBJ1-2; TRBD1 matches 7 bases. After removal of 7 bases from V and 4 bases from J, the junction contained 6 bases not matched to a gene. Germline-derived CDR1 and CDR2 are MNHNY and SVGAGI (reference sequence). This CDR3 comprises 13 residues. The DNA of the CDR3 is TGTGCCAGCACCCCACAGGGGTTCTATGGCTACACCTTC. Translating it yields CASTPQGFYGYTF.

This clone occurred once. The chain recombines TRBV4-1 with TRBJ1-2, with a tentative D call TRBD1 (6 bases). CDR3 length equals 14 residues. Germline V gives CDR1 MGHRA, CDR2 YSYEKL. V lost 3 bases, J lost 8 bases, and 16 bases lay in between. The CDR3, as DNA: TGCGCCAGCAGCCAGGCAGGGGATACAAAAGGCTACACCTTC. This gives the protein CASSQAGDTKGYTF.

This clone was found once. This chain connects TRBV11-3 to TRBJ2-2; 10 bases align to TRBD2. V was pared by 3 bases and J by 6 bases, with 4 bases of the junction left unmatched. Germline V CDR1 and CDR2: SGHNT, YENEEA. There are 15 residues in the CDR3. CDR3 nucleotides: TGTGCCAGCAGCTTTAGCGGGGGGCCCTCCGGGGAGCTGTTTTTT. Translated, it gives CASSFSGGPSGELFF.

The chain is built from TRBV25-1 and TRBJ2-7; tentative D call: TRBD2 (7 bases). This CDR3 spans 13 amino acids. The V end lost 4 bases, the J end lost 6 bases, and 13 bases lay between the germline ends. CDR1 is MGHDK, CDR2 SYGVNS, per germline. In DNA form, the CDR3 reads TGTGCCAGCAGTGCTGGGGGGGGCTTCGAGCAGTACTTC. This translates into CASSAGGGFEQYF.

This chain joins TRBV28 and TRBJ1-3; tentatively, D is TRBD1 (6 bases). V was shortened by 5 bases and J by 8 bases, with 16 bases between the two germline ends. The CDR3 covers 14 residues. Germline lookup yields CDR1 MDHEN and CDR2 SYDVKM. CDR3 DNA sequence: TGTGCCAGCAGTACGTTTGGGGGGGCAGACACCATATATTTT. This codes for CASSTFGGADTIYF. Drawing the rest from reference TRBV28 and TRBJ1-3, the complete variable domain is DVKVTQSSRYLVKRTGEKVFLECVQDMDHENMFWYRQDPGLGLRLIYFSYDVKMKEKGDIPEGYSVSREKKERFSLILESASTNQTSMYLCASSTFGGADTIYFGEGSWLTVV.

Only a few counts were recorded for this clone. The V gene is TRBV12-3 or TRBV12-4, the J gene TRBJ1-1; possibly TRBD1 for D (6 bases). The V and J ends lost 5 bases and 1 base respectively, with 8 bases between them. The CDR3 extends over 13 amino acids. CDR3 sequence reads: CASSQGQNTEAFF. Written as DNA, the CDR3 is TGTGCCAGCAGTCAGGGACAGAACACTGAAGCTTTCTTT.

The chain recombines TRBV19 with TRBJ1-1; D gene uncertain. CDR1 is LNHDA, CDR2 SQIVND, per germline (reference sequence). Trimming left V 2 bases short and J 0 bases short, with 7 bases between. The CDR3 is 14 residues long. For the CDR3, the DNA is TGTGCCAGTAGTATAAATTACATGAACACTGAAGCTTTCTTT. It yields the protein CASSINYMNTEAFF.

This chain connects TRBV20-1 to TRBJ2-3, with D possibly TRBD2 on 5 matching bases. V gave up 7 bases and J gave up 2 bases, with 7 bases separating them. Germline assignment: CDR1 DFQATT and CDR2 SNEGSKA (reference sequence). This CDR3 comprises 11 residues. DNA for the CDR3: TGCAGTGGAGGGAACACAGATACGCAGTATTTT. Encoded protein: CSGGNTDTQYF.

This chain uses TRBV19 with TRBJ1-5; 9 bases line up with TRBD1. Germline CDR1 and CDR2: LNHDA and SQIVND (reference sequence). This CDR3 comprises 16 residues. After removal of 3 bases from V and 7 bases from J, the junction contained 10 bases not matched to a gene. CDR3 in amino acids: CASSIPWDRANQPQHF. CDR3 sequence (DNA): TGTGCCAGTAGTATCCCTTGGGACAGGGCTAACCAGCCCCAGCATTTT. The variable domain in full, completed from reference TRBV19 and TRBJ1-5, reads DGGITQSPKYLFRKEGQNVTLSCEQNLNHDAMYWYRQDPGQGLRLIYYSQIVNDFQKGDIAEGYSVSREKKESFPLTVTSAQKNPTAFYLCASSIPWDRANQPQHFGDGTRLSIL.

This clone was found once. The chain employs TRBV15 and TRBJ2-2; D remains unclear. Trimming cost V 2 bases and J 8 bases, with 15 bases left between them. Per the germline V gene, CDR1 is LNHNV and CDR2 is YYDKDF (reference sequence). The CDR3 has 15 residues. In DNA form, the CDR3 reads TGTGCCACCAGCAGAAAGATGGCTGGGCCGGGGGAGCTGTTTTTT. It encodes CATSRKMAGPGELFF.

This clone turned up a few times. The chain links TRBV18 to TRBJ1-6; a weak D match, TRBD1 (5 bases). The V and J ends lost 1 base and 11 bases respectively, with 15 bases between them. The CDR3 is made up of 15 amino acids. Germline CDR1 KGHSH, CDR2 LQKENI. The CDR3 sequence is CASSPQGQEPTPLHF. The CDR3 nucleotides are TGTGCCAGCTCACCACAGGGGCAGGAGCCGACACCCCTCCACTTT.

The gene calls are TRBV9 and TRBJ2-2; 8 bases agree with TRBD2. The ends lost 3 bases at V and 1 base at J; junction bases unmatched: 5. The V gene's germline CDR1 is SGDLS and CDR2 YYNGEE. This CDR3 comprises 16 residues. The CDR3 loop reads CASSGKTSENTGELFF. The CDR3 DNA follows: TGTGCCAGCAGCGGCAAGACTAGCGAGAACACCGGGGAGCTGTTTTTT.

This chain connects TRBV19 to TRBJ1-4; D is unclear. CDR1 and CDR2 from the germline V gene are LNHDA and SQIVND (reference sequence). The V end was cut by 5 bases, the J end by 0 bases, with 13 bases between. The CDR3 loop spans 16 amino acids. The CDR3 loop is CASSLYSPATNEKLFF. The CDR3 DNA is TGTGCCAGTAGTCTATATAGCCCCGCAACTAATGAAAAACTGTTTTTT.

This chain connects TRBV7-2 to TRBJ2-3, with TRBD2 identical over 7 bases. Germline V gene lookup returns CDR1 SGHTA and CDR2 FQGNSA. J was trimmed by 6 bases and V by 0 bases; bases with no gene match: 9. The CDR3 sequence is 16 residues long. The CDR3 DNA follows: TGTGCCAGCAGCTTAGCCGGGGGGAAAGAGTGGGATACGCAGTATTTT. Translation gives CASSLAGGKEWDTQYF.

The chain uses TRBV30 and TRBJ2-3, with 11 bases that match TRBD2. The trim removed 3 bases at V and 2 bases at J, leaving 1 base unmatched. The CDR3 loop spans 14 amino acids. Germline V lookup: CDR1 GTSNPN, CDR2 SVGIG (reference sequence). The CDR3 DNA reads as TGTGCCTGGAGACTAGCGGGGGCCACAGATACGCAGTATTTT. It encodes CAWRLAGATDTQYF.

This clone was counted a few times. Other DNA sequences in this sample translate to the same CDR3. The chain joins TRBV29-1 to TRBJ1-1; D may be TRBD1 (6 bases). V lost 1 base and J lost 1, with 7 bases in between. Per the germline V gene, CDR1 is SQVTM and CDR2 is ANQGSEA. The CDR3 contains 13 residues. CDR3 residues: CSVEGTANTEAFF. The DNA for the CDR3 is TGCAGCGTTGAAGGGACAGCGAACACTGAAGCTTTCTTT. The entire variable domain, with the rest obtained from reference TRBV29-1 and TRBJ1-1, is as follows: SAVISQKPSRDICQRGTSLTIQCQVDSQVTMMFWYRQQPGQSLTLIATANQGSEATYESGFVIDKFPISRPNLTFSTLTVSNMSPEDSSIYLCSVEGTANTEAFFGQGTRLTVV.